Shown below are 32 T cell receptor beta chains from a single sample sequenced in a study of neurological immune-mediated disorders. Each CDR3 protein is one row after TCRdb ran MiXCR on the 5' RACE reads. The sample shows 30,000 or so distinct CDR3 sequences, under 6% of them seen only once. The sequenced sample consisted of PBMCs. All receptors come from a man aged 18 to 30 in good health.

In its sample, this clonotype was seen many times. The V and J genes are TRBV7-2 and TRBJ2-2; no firm D call. Germline V gene sequence: CDR1 SGHTA, CDR2 FQGNSA. The CDR3 spans 14 residues. Trimming took 3 bases from V and 5 from J, leaving 10 bases between them. This CDR3 is CASSFTLGTGELFF. In nucleotides, the CDR3 is TGTGCCAGCAGCTTTACGCTGGGAACCGGGGAGCTGTTTTTT.

This clonotype appeared many times. This chain connects TRBV30 to TRBJ1-4; D gene uncertain. The CDR3 sequence is 11 residues long. Germline V CDR1 and CDR2: GTSNPN, SVGIG (reference sequence). Trimming removed 1 base at V and 7 bases at J, with 4 bases between. The DNA for the CDR3 is TGTGCCTGGAGTGGGGGTGAAAAACTGTTTTTT. Amino acid sequence: CAWSGGEKLFF.

This clonotype was counted many times. The chain is built from TRBV5-1 and TRBJ2-7, with a tentative D call TRBD2 (6 bases). This CDR3 region has 14 residues. Per the germline V gene, CDR1 is SGHRS and CDR2 is YFSETQ. The V end was cut by 0 bases, the J end by 3 bases, with 10 bases between. The CDR3 loop reads CASSLGEVSYEQYF. In nucleotides, the CDR3 is TGCGCCAGCAGCTTGGGGGAGGTGAGCTACGAGCAGTACTTC.

This clonotype was detected ten times or more. The chain is built from TRBV5-1 and TRBJ1-1, with D maybe TRBD1 (5 bases). The V gene's germline CDR1 is SGHRS and CDR2 YFSETQ. The V end lost 5 bases, the J end lost 0 bases, and 14 bases lay between the germline ends. The CDR3 contains 15 residues. The CDR3 loop reads CASSLGQNMNTEAFF. In nucleotides, the CDR3 is TGCGCCAGCAGTCTGGGGCAGAACATGAACACTGAAGCTTTCTTT.

This clonotype was counted ten times or more. The chain uses TRBV5-5 and TRBJ1-2; D gene ambiguous. The V end was cut by 0 bases, the J end by 5 bases, with 14 bases between. The V gene's germline CDR1 is SGHKS and CDR2 YYEKEE (reference sequence). This CDR3 has 15 residues. In DNA, the CDR3 is TGTGCCAGCAGCTTGGCCGGGCAGAACCTTTATGGCTACACCTTC. Amino acid sequence: CASSLAGQNLYGYTF.

The sample holds many counts of this clonotype. The genes are TRBV18 and TRBJ1-1; D gene uncertain. The CDR3 sequence is 13 residues long. Trimming removed 4 bases at V and 7 bases at J, with 13 bases between. From germline, CDR1 is KGHSH and CDR2 LQKENI. CDR3 nucleotide sequence: TGTGCCAGCTCACTTACAGAGACTTTTGAAGCTTTCTTT. This encodes CASSLTETFEAFF.

This clonotype was seen many times. This chain uses TRBV6-5 with TRBJ2-3; 8 positions match TRBD2. Germline V lookup: CDR1 MNHEY, CDR2 SVGAGI. The CDR3 sequence is 16 residues long. The trim removed 2 bases at V and 1 base at J, leaving 5 bases unmatched. CDR3 protein: CASSYRAGGRTDTQYF. DNA of the CDR3: TGTGCCAGCAGTTACCGGGCGGGGGGCCGCACAGATACGCAGTATTTT.

The J gene is TRBJ1-1, the V gene TRBV29-1; 8 bases align to TRBD1. V was clipped by 6 bases and J by 2 bases; unmatched bases: 5. Germline V gives CDR1 SQVTM, CDR2 ANQGSEA. The CDR3 loop spans 13 amino acids. The CDR3 nucleotides read TGCAGCGTCTCCGGACAGGGCAACACTGAAGCTTTCTTT. Translated, it gives CSVSGQGNTEAFF. Full variable domain (rest looked up from reference TRBV29-1 and TRBJ1-1): SAVISQKPSRDICQRGTSLTIQCQVDSQVTMMFWYRQQPGQSLTLIATANQGSEATYESGFVIDKFPISRPNLTFSTLTVSNMSPEDSSIYLCSVSGQGNTEAFFGQGTRLTVV.

This clonotype was counted many times. The rearrangement uses TRBV5-1 and TRBJ2-7; 9 bases agree with TRBD1. With 3 bases clipped from V and 3 bases from J, the junction kept 4 bases outside the gene matches. The germline gives CDR1 SGHRS, CDR2 YFSETQ. The CDR3 sequence is 14 residues long. Here the CDR3 reads CASSWGTGSYEQYF. CDR3 nucleotide sequence: TGCGCCAGCAGCTGGGGGACAGGGAGCTACGAGCAGTACTTC.

Points on this clonotype: A much larger clone is a single base away; this may be a read error. The gene calls are TRBV20-1 and TRBJ1-1, with D perhaps matching TRBD1 (6 bases). In germline, CDR1 is DFQATT, CDR2 SNEGSKA (reference sequence). The CDR3 has 15 residues. The CDR3 nucleotides read TGCAGTGATAGAGATGGGGGCGCGATGAACACTGAAGCTTTCTTT. Encoded protein: CSDRDGGAMNTEAFF.

This clonotype has a count of ten or more. The chain uses TRBV11-2 and TRBJ2-5, with D unclear. The CDR3 length is 16 residues. CDR1 and CDR2 (germline): SGHAT, FQNNGV. V dropped 3 bases and J dropped 1 base, with 15 bases sitting between them. CDR3: CASSFYQATFQETQYF. The CDR3 DNA sequence: TGTGCCAGCAGCTTTTACCAAGCTACATTCCAAGAGACCCAGTACTTC.

At least ten counts were recorded for this clonotype. This sequence joins TRBV19 and TRBJ1-2; no definite D call. The CDR3 consists of 12 residues. V was cut by 2 bases and J by 1 base, with 2 bases left in between. In germline, CDR1 is LNHDA, CDR2 SQIVND (reference sequence). CDR3 in DNA: TGTGCCAGTAGTATATATAACTATGGCTACACCTTC. Its protein product is CASSIYNYGYTF. Full variable domain (missing parts from reference TRBV19 and TRBJ1-2): DGGITQSPKYLFRKEGQNVTLSCEQNLNHDAMYWYRQDPGQGLRLIYYSQIVNDFQKGDIAEGYSVSREKKESFPLTVTSAQKNPTAFYLCASSIYNYGYTFGSGTRLTVV.

DNA of the CDR3: TGTGCCAGCAGTGCCGACACCGGCTACGAGCAGTACTTC. Translation gives CASSADTGYEQYF. The chain is built from TRBV2 and TRBJ2-7; D gene ambiguous. The V gene's germline CDR1 is SNHLY and CDR2 FYNNEI. Trimming left V 4 bases short and J 3 bases short, with 10 bases between. The CDR3 covers 13 residues.

This clonotype was seen many times. The genes are TRBV20-1 and TRBJ2-3; 10 positions agree with TRBD2. V shed 1 base and J 4 bases; nucleotides not matched to a gene: 5. Germline V CDR1 and CDR2: DFQATT, SNEGSKA (reference sequence). CDR3 length: 15 residues. The chain's CDR3 is CSARAELAGPDTQYF. For the CDR3, the DNA is TGCAGTGCTAGAGCTGAACTAGCGGGGCCAGATACGCAGTATTTT.

Ten or more counts support this clonotype. CDR3 DNA: TGTGCCAGCAGCCTACCGGGGCAGATCTATGGCTACACCTTC. Its protein product is CASSLPGQIYGYTF. This sequence joins TRBV12-3 or TRBV12-4 and TRBJ1-2, with TRBD1 as a possible D gene (5 bases). This CDR3 has 14 amino acids. The V end lost 6 bases, the J end lost 4 bases, and 15 bases lay between the germline ends.

Many counts were recorded for this clonotype. The gene calls are TRBV18 and TRBJ1-1, with TRBD1 matching 9 bases. CDR3 size: 13 residues. In germline, CDR1 is KGHSH, CDR2 LQKENI. With V trimmed by 6 bases and J by 7 bases, 6 bases remained unmatched. The CDR3 loop reads CASSTGGAGEAFF. CDR3 in DNA: TGTGCCAGCTCCACAGGGGGCGCCGGTGAAGCTTTCTTT.

In its sample, this clonotype was seen many times. This sequence joins TRBV20-1 and TRBJ1-1; D ambiguous. The V and J ends lost 0 bases and 0 bases respectively, with 5 bases between them. Germline CDR1 is DFQATT and CDR2 is SNEGSKA (reference sequence). CDR3 size: 13 residues. CDR3 nucleotide sequence: TGCAGTGCTAGAGAATCCATGAACACTGAAGCTTTCTTT. Residues: CSARESMNTEAFF.

The CDR3 loop is CASSGGYEQYF. In DNA form, the CDR3 reads TGTGCCAGCAGTGGGGGGTACGAGCAGTACTTC. The chain joins TRBV6-5 to TRBJ2-7, with D possibly matching TRBD2 (6 bases). The CDR3 consists of 11 residues. CDR1 and CDR2 from the germline V gene are MNHEY and SVGAGI. The V end lost 5 bases, the J end lost 4 bases, and 6 bases lay between the germline ends.

This clonotype was seen ten or more times. The chain uses TRBV27 and TRBJ2-2, with TRBD1 identical over 8 bases. The CDR3 runs to 14 residues. Trimming cost V 10 bases and J 7 bases; bases outside gene matches: 11. CDR1 is MNHEY, CDR2 SMNVEV, per germline (reference sequence). The CDR3 loop reads CATRTGLFIGELFF. CDR3 coding DNA: TGTGCCACAAGGACAGGGCTGTTCATCGGGGAGCTGTTTTTT.

This clonotype has ten or more counts. This chain links TRBV7-8 with TRBJ1-1; 10 bases line up with TRBD1. Germline CDR1 and CDR2: SGHVS and FQNEAQ. V shed 6 bases and J 3 bases; nucleotides not matched to a gene: 13. The CDR3 contains 17 residues. The CDR3 is CASRYSVGQGMDTEAFF. DNA for the CDR3: TGTGCCAGCAGATATAGCGTGGGACAGGGGATGGACACTGAAGCTTTCTTT.

This clonotype was counted many times. The gene calls are TRBV7-2 and TRBJ2-5; D perhaps matches TRBD1 (6 bases). This CDR3 is built from 14 residues. Germline V gene lookup returns CDR1 SGHTA and CDR2 FQGNSA. The V end was cut by 5 bases, the J end by 3 bases, with 13 bases between. The DNA for the CDR3 is TGTGCCAGCAGCGAGCGGACAGCTAAAGAGACCCAGTACTTC. Amino acid sequence: CASSERTAKETQYF.

There are many counts of this clonotype. This chain uses TRBV6-1 with TRBJ2-7, with D perhaps assigned TRBD1 or TRBD2 (6 bases each). The CDR3 consists of 13 residues. Germline CDR1 reads MNHNS; CDR2 reads SASEGT. Trimming pared 7 bases from V and 7 bases from J, leaving 17 bases between. DNA of the CDR3: TGTGCCAGCACCCCGCGGGACATTGCGGAGCAGTACTTC. It is translated as CASTPRDIAEQYF.

This clonotype was observed many times. The chain couples TRBV5-1 to TRBJ2-7; tentatively, D is TRBD2 (6 bases). CDR3 length equals 16 residues. Germline CDR1 reads SGHRS; CDR2 reads YFSETQ. With 4 bases removed from V and 6 bases from J, the gap between germline ends came to 23 bases. CDR3 sequence reads: CASSPGGAGLGSEQYF. The CDR3 DNA is TGCGCCAGCAGCCCAGGAGGGGCAGGGTTGGGGTCCGAGCAGTACTTC.

The sample holds many counts of this clonotype. The chain couples TRBV20-1 to TRBJ2-7, with D possibly matching TRBD2 (5 bases). CDR3 length: 14 amino acids. CDR1 DFQATT and CDR2 SNEGSKA come from the germline V gene (reference sequence). In DNA, the CDR3 is TGCAGCGCCGACCGGACTTCAATTCCCTACGAGCAGTACTTC. Residues: CSADRTSIPYEQYF.

This clonotype was recorded many times. The genes are TRBV20-1 and TRBJ1-2; D remains unclear. There are 13 residues in the CDR3. Trimming cost V 3 bases and J 4 bases, with 12 bases left between them. Per germline, CDR1 DFQATT and CDR2 SNEGSKA (reference sequence). CDR3 sequence (DNA): TGCAGTGCTAGGGAGGAATCCGGCTATGGCTACACCTTC. It specifies CSAREESGYGYTF.

This clonotype was found many times. The V call is TRBV9, the J call TRBJ1-6; the match to TRBD1 covers 7 bases. The CDR3 covers 17 residues. V shed 4 bases, J shed 0 bases, and the junction held 7 bases outside the gene matches. In germline, CDR1 is SGDLS, CDR2 YYNGEE. The CDR3 spells CASSLGTENSYNSPLHF. The CDR3, as DNA: TGTGCCAGCAGCCTCGGGACAGAAAACTCCTATAATTCACCCCTCCACTTT.

This clonotype was seen repeatedly, ten times or more. The gene calls are TRBV5-1 and TRBJ1-1; 9 bases are shared with TRBD1. The junction had 1 base not matched to a gene; V was cut back by 7 bases and J by 3 bases. This CDR3 comprises 12 residues. CDR1 and CDR2 (germline): SGHRS, YFSETQ. CDR3 in DNA: TGCGCCAGCGGGACAGGGCACACTGAAGCTTTCTTT. This encodes CASGTGHTEAFF.

V is TRBV20-1 and J is TRBJ1-2; D gene unclear. Looked up from germline, CDR1 is DFQATT and CDR2 is SNEGSKA (reference sequence). V was clipped by 2 bases and J by 11 bases, with 18 bases between them. This CDR3 spans 13 amino acids. The CDR3 nucleotides read TGCAGTGCTAGAAGGGAATCCTTCTTGGATTACACCTTC. Amino acids: CSARRESFLDYTF.

This clonotype was counted at least ten times. The chain joins TRBV20-1 to TRBJ1-6, with D perhaps TRBD1 (5 bases). The germline V gene has CDR1 DFQATT and CDR2 SNEGSKA (reference sequence). Trimming took off 0 bases at V and 3 bases at J, with 15 bases between the two ends. The CDR3 covers 17 residues. In DNA form, the CDR3 reads TGCAGTGCTAGAGATGGGTCTGGGACGGGCTATAATTCACCCCTCCACTTT. It is translated as CSARDGSGTGYNSPLHF.

This clonotype was recorded a few times. This chain connects TRBV19 to TRBJ2-1; tentatively, D is TRBD1 or TRBD2 (6 bases each). V was trimmed by 10 bases and J by 10 bases, leaving 23 bases between them. CDR1 is LNHDA, CDR2 SQIVND, per germline (reference sequence). This CDR3 has 14 residues. CDR3 in amino acids: CATRDISVRGEQFF. The DNA of the CDR3 is TGTGCCACCCGGGACATTTCGGTCCGGGGGGAGCAGTTCTTC.

This clonotype was found many times. This chain uses TRBV6-5 with TRBJ1-5, with D perhaps matching TRBD1 (6 bases). Germline-derived CDR1 and CDR2 are MNHEY and SVGAGI. V dropped 5 bases and J dropped 4 bases, with 12 bases sitting between them. The CDR3 length is 14 residues. The CDR3 here is CASSTGAGNQPQHF. In DNA, the CDR3 is TGTGCCAGCAGTACGGGGGCCGGGAATCAGCCCCAGCATTTT.

This clonotype has a count of ten or more. This chain uses TRBV6-1 with TRBJ2-3, with a tentative D call TRBD2 (5 bases). CDR1 is MNHNS and CDR2 is SASEGT in the germline V gene. The CDR3 has 14 amino acids. Trimming removed 0 bases at V and 4 bases at J, with 8 bases between. The CDR3 loop reads CASSEAGRADTQYF. The CDR3 DNA sequence: TGTGCCAGCAGTGAAGCAGGGAGAGCAGATACGCAGTATTTT.